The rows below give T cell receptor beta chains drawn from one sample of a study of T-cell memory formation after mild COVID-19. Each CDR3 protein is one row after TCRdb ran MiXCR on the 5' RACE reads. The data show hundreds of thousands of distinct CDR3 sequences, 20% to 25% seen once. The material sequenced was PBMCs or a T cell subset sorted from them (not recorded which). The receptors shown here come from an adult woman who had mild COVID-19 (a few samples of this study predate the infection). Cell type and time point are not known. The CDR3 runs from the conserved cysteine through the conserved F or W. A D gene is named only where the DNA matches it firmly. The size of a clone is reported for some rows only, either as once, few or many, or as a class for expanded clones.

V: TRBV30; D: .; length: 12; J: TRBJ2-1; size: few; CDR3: CAWSVLINEQFF; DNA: TGTGCCTGGAGTGTTCTCATCAATGAGCAGTTCTTC
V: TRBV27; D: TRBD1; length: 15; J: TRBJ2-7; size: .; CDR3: CASSTGGQGAREQYF; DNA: TGTGCCAGTTCTACAGGTGGACAGGGGGCGCGTGAGCAGTACTTC
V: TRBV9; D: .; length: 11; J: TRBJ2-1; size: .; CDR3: CASSAGQEQFF; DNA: TGTGCCAGCAGCGCCGGACAGGAGCAGTTCTTC
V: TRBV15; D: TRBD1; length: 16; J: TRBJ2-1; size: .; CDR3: CATSRGLTGSYNEQFF; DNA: TGTGCCACCAGCAGAGGCCTGACAGGGTCCTACAATGAGCAGTTCTTC
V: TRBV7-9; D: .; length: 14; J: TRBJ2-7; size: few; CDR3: CASSFPSDAYEQYF; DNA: TGTGCCAGCAGCTTCCCTAGCGACGCCTACGAGCAGTACTTC
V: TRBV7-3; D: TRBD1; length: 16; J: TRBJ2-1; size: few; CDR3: CASSLTSGQPNNEQFF; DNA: TGTGCCAGCAGCTTAACCTCGGGACAGCCTAACAATGAGCAGTTCTTC
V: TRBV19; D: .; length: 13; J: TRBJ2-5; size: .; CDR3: CASSGAYGETQYF; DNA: TGTGCCAGTAGTGGGGCCTATGGGGAGACCCAGTACTTC
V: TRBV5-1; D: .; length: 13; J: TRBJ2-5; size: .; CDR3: CASSPEGAETQYF; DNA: TGCGCCAGCAGCCCGGAGGGGGCTGAGACCCAGTACTTC
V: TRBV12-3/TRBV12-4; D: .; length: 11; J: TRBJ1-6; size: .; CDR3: CASSFGGPLHF; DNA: TGTGCCAGCAGTTTCGGGGGTCCCCTCCACTTT
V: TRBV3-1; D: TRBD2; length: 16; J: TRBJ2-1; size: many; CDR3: CASSQVSGGVYNEQFF; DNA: TGTGCCAGCAGCCAAGTAAGCGGGGGGGTCTACAATGAGCAGTTCTTC
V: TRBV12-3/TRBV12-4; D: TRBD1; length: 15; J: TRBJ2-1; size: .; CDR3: CASRRTGNSYNEQFF; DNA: TGTGCCAGCAGAAGGACAGGGAACTCCTACAATGAGCAGTTCTTC
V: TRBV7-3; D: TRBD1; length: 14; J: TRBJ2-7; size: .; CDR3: CASSSGQGSHEQYF; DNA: TGTGCCAGCAGCTCAGGACAGGGGTCCCACGAGCAGTACTTC
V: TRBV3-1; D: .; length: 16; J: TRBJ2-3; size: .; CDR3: CASSQDRPGRTDTQYF; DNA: TGTGCCAGCAGCCAAGATCGTCCAGGGCGCACAGATACGCAGTATTTT
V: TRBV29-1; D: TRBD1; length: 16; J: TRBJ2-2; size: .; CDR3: CSVGGLGQLNTGELFF; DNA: TGCAGCGTTGGGGGGTTGGGACAGCTGAACACCGGGGAGCTGTTTTTT
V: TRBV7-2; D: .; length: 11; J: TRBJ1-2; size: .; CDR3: CASSSQWGYTF; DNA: TGTGCCAGCAGCTCCCAGTGGGGCTACACCTTC
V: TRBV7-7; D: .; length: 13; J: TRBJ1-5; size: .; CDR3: CASSSGPAQPQHF; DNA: TGTGCTAGCAGCTCAGGGCCAGCTCAGCCCCAGCATTTT
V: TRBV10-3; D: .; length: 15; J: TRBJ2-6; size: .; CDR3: CAISEDSSGANVLTF; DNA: TGTGCCATCAGTGAGGACAGCTCTGGGGCCAACGTCCTGACTTTC
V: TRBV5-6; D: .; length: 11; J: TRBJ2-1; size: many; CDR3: CASSLFNEQFF; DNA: TGTGCCAGCAGCTTGTTCAATGAGCAGTTCTTC
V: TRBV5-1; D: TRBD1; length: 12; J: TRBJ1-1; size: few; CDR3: CASSGGTGEAFF; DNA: TGCGCCAGCAGCGGCGGGACAGGTGAAGCTTTCTTT
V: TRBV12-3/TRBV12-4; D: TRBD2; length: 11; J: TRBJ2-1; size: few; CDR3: CASTGLAGESF; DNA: TGTGCCAGCACGGGACTAGCGGGGGAAAGCTTC
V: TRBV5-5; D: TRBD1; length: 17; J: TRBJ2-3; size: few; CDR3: CASSLDSAGGPTDTQYF; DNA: TGTGCCAGCAGCTTGGATTCGGCAGGGGGCCCCACAGATACGCAGTATTTT
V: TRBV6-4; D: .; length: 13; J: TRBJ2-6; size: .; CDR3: CASSESGANVLTF; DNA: TGTGCCAGCAGTGAATCAGGGGCCAACGTCCTGACTTTC
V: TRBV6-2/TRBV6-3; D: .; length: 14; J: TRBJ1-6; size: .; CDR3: CASTYGGAHSPLHF; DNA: TGTGCCAGCACCTACGGGGGGGCGCATTCACCCCTCCACTTT
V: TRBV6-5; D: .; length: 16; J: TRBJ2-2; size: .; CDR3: CASSREGNTNTGELFF; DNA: TGTGCCAGCAGTCGAGAGGGAAACACGAACACCGGGGAGCTGTTTTTT
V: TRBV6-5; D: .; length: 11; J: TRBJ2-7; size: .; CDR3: CASQSPYEQYF; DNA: TGTGCCAGCCAGAGTCCCTACGAGCAGTACTTC
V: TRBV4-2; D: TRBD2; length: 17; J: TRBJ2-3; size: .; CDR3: CASSQDLAGESTDTQYF; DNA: TGTGCCAGCAGCCAAGATCTAGCGGGGGAAAGCACAGATACGCAGTATTTT